These T cell receptor beta chains were read from a single sample in a study of Tregs in tolerant kidney transplant recipients. Profiling relied on immunoSEQ multiplex PCR, and the TCRdb table lists in-frame clones only, not all of them. The sample lists about 4,800 clones; 40% were seen once. These receptors are not linked to any known antigen. The sequencing input was CD8+ T cells from blood cultured with allogeneic cells. The receptor set was obtained from a human donor in good health. CDR3s include the opening cysteine and the closing phenylalanine or tryptophan. Each record gives: V gene, clone size, J gene, D gene, CDR3 protein, CDR3 DNA. A D gene is named only where the DNA matches it firmly. Clone size is shown for a subset of rows, as once, few, many or a class of expanded clone.

V gene: TRBV10-3; clone size: -; J gene: TRBJ1-1; D gene: TRBD1; CDR3 protein: CAISEPTTGRGTEAFF; CDR3 DNA: TGTGCCATCAGTGAGCCTACGACAGGGAGGGGGACTGAAGCTTTCTTT
V gene: TRBV6-1; clone size: -; J gene: TRBJ1-5; D gene: -; CDR3 protein: CASSEGVVGGGVNQPQHF; CDR3 DNA: TGTGCCAGCAGTGAAGGGGTCGTGGGGGGAGGTGTAAATCAGCCCCAGCATTTT
V gene: TRBV27; clone size: medium-sized; J gene: TRBJ2-1; D gene: -; CDR3 protein: CASSLFSGDNYNEQFF; CDR3 DNA: TGTGCCAGCAGTTTATTTTCGGGAGACAACTACAATGAGCAGTTCTTC
V gene: TRBV15; clone size: few; J gene: TRBJ1-2; D gene: -; CDR3 protein: CATSRDRGHGYTF; CDR3 DNA: TGTGCCACCAGCAGAGACAGGGGCCATGGCTACACCTTC
V gene: TRBV18; clone size: large; J gene: TRBJ1-1; D gene: -; CDR3 protein: CASSLQGWNTEAFF; CDR3 DNA: TGTGCCAGCTCATTGCAGGGGTGGAACACTGAAGCTTTCTTT
V gene: TRBV9; clone size: once; J gene: TRBJ1-2; D gene: -; CDR3 protein: CAAAGTVPGPNYGYTF; CDR3 DNA: TGTGCAGCAGCGGGAACTGTCCCGGGGCCTAACTATGGCTACACCTTC
V gene: TRBV18; clone size: -; J gene: TRBJ1-2; D gene: -; CDR3 protein: CASSPLLQGHYGYTF; CDR3 DNA: TGTGCCAGCTCACCATTACTACAGGGTCACTATGGCTACACCTTC
V gene: TRBV11-3; clone size: -; J gene: TRBJ1-2; D gene: -; CDR3 protein: CASSPLPGPNPYGYTF; CDR3 DNA: TGTGCCAGCAGCCCACTTCCGGGACCCAACCCCTATGGCTACACCTTC
V gene: TRBV11-2; clone size: many; J gene: TRBJ1-4; D gene: -; CDR3 protein: CASRQQGRANEKLFF; CDR3 DNA: TGTGCCAGCAGACAACAAGGGAGGGCTAATGAAAAACTGTTTTTT
V gene: TRBV4-1; clone size: -; J gene: TRBJ1-5; D gene: -; CDR3 protein: CASSQVEAQPQHF; CDR3 DNA: TGCGCCAGCAGCCAAGTGGAGGCACAGCCCCAGCATTTT
V gene: TRBV5-1; clone size: many; J gene: TRBJ2-1; D gene: TRBD1; CDR3 protein: CASSTPADRGEYEQFF; CDR3 DNA: TGCGCCAGCAGCACCCCGGCGGACAGGGGGGAATATGAGCAGTTCTTC
V gene: TRBV4-2; clone size: -; J gene: TRBJ2-1; D gene: -; CDR3 protein: CASSPPDVVSLMTDEQFF; CDR3 DNA: TGTGCCAGCAGCCCCCCGGATGTGGTTTCCCTGATGACGGATGAGCAGTTCTTC
V gene: TRBV4-2; clone size: few; J gene: TRBJ2-1; D gene: TRBD2; CDR3 protein: CASSQEAGTSGSDEQFF; CDR3 DNA: TGTGCCAGCAGCCAAGAAGCCGGGACTAGCGGGAGTGATGAGCAGTTCTTC
V gene: TRBV7-6; clone size: few; J gene: TRBJ2-2; D gene: TRBD2; CDR3 protein: CASSQTWGGTGELFF; CDR3 DNA: TGTGCCAGCAGCCAGACCTGGGGGGGAACGGGGGAGCTGTTTTTT
V gene: TRBV21-1; clone size: -; J gene: TRBJ1-6; D gene: -; CDR3 protein: CASNVRGPNSPLHF; CDR3 DNA: TGTGCCAGCAACGTCAGGGGGCCTAATTCACCCCTCCACTTT
V gene: TRBV19; clone size: once; J gene: TRBJ1-2; D gene: -; CDR3 protein: CASSIITAKYGYTF; CDR3 DNA: TGTGCCAGTAGTATTATTACGGCTAAATATGGCTACACCTTC
V gene: TRBV7-2; clone size: -; J gene: TRBJ2-3; D gene: TRBD2; CDR3 protein: CASSSIAGGRDTQYF; CDR3 DNA: TGTGCCAGCAGCTCCATAGCGGGGGGGCGTGATACGCAGTATTTT
V gene: TRBV4-3; clone size: -; J gene: TRBJ2-7; D gene: TRBD1; CDR3 protein: CASSPGQGAYEQYF; CDR3 DNA: TGCGCCAGCAGCCCGGGACAGGGGGCCTACGAGCAGTACTTC
V gene: TRBV7-6; clone size: few; J gene: TRBJ1-5; D gene: -; CDR3 protein: CASSRSMEPQHF; CDR3 DNA: TGTGCCAGCAGCCGCTCTATGGAGCCCCAGCATTTT
V gene: TRBV7-3; clone size: -; J gene: TRBJ2-3; D gene: TRBD1; CDR3 protein: CAGSLQGPFTDTQYF; CDR3 DNA: TGTGCCGGCAGCTTACAGGGGCCTTTCACAGATACGCAGTATTTT
V gene: TRBV4-1; clone size: once; J gene: TRBJ2-5; D gene: -; CDR3 protein: CASSSVAGQETQYF; CDR3 DNA: TGCGCCAGCAGCTCAGTAGCTGGCCAAGAGACCCAGTACTTC
V gene: TRBV11-3; clone size: medium-sized; J gene: TRBJ2-5; D gene: TRBD1; CDR3 protein: CASSSRTGGRETQYF; CDR3 DNA: TGTGCCAGCAGCTCCCGGACAGGAGGTCGAGAGACCCAGTACTTC
V gene: TRBV13; clone size: -; J gene: TRBJ1-5; D gene: -; CDR3 protein: CASSSRTEDSNQPQHF; CDR3 DNA: TGTGCCAGCAGCTCACGGACAGAAGATAGCAATCAGCCCCAGCATTTT
V gene: TRBV7-8; clone size: -; J gene: TRBJ2-6; D gene: -; CDR3 protein: CASSNSYPQSRANVLTF; CDR3 DNA: TGTGCCAGCAGCAATTCTTACCCACAAAGTCGGGCCAACGTCCTGACTTTC
V gene: TRBV30; clone size: -; J gene: TRBJ2-3; D gene: -; CDR3 protein: CAWSDPRGISTDTQYF; CDR3 DNA: TGTGCCTGGAGTGACCCTAGGGGGATAAGCACAGATACGCAGTATTTT
V gene: TRBV11-3; clone size: medium-sized; J gene: TRBJ2-7; D gene: TRBD2; CDR3 protein: CASSLLAEYEQYF; CDR3 DNA: TGTGCCAGCAGCTTGCTAGCGGAGTACGAGCAGTACTTC
V gene: TRBV12-1; clone size: medium-sized; J gene: TRBJ1-2; D gene: -; CDR3 protein: CASSFELGQRGSDGYTF; CDR3 DNA: TGTGCCAGCAGCTTTGAACTTGGACAGAGGGGATCTGATGGCTACACCTTC
V gene: TRBV9; clone size: large; J gene: TRBJ1-1; D gene: TRBD1; CDR3 protein: CASSAEGAMDTEAFF; CDR3 DNA: TGTGCCAGCAGCGCCGAGGGGGCGATGGACACTGAAGCTTTCTTT
V gene: TRBV30; clone size: medium-sized; J gene: TRBJ1-5; D gene: -; CDR3 protein: CAWSVGQGNQPQHF; CDR3 DNA: TGTGCCTGGAGTGTAGGGCAGGGCAATCAGCCCCAGCATTTT
V gene: TRBV7-8; clone size: -; J gene: TRBJ2-3; D gene: -; CDR3 protein: CASSLGQLLTTDTQYF; CDR3 DNA: TGTGCCAGCAGCCTCGGACAGTTATTAACCACAGATACGCAGTATTTT
V gene: TRBV18; clone size: -; J gene: TRBJ1-2; D gene: TRBD1; CDR3 protein: CASSRDAGTGGRDGYTF; CDR3 DNA: TGTGCCAGCTCACGAGACGCCGGGACAGGGGGCAGGGATGGCTACACCTTC
V gene: TRBV5-4; clone size: -; J gene: TRBJ2-1; D gene: TRBD1; CDR3 protein: CASRPDRGEYNEQFF; CDR3 DNA: TGTGCCAGCAGACCCGACAGGGGGGAATACAATGAGCAGTTCTTC
V gene: TRBV6-5; clone size: -; J gene: TRBJ2-3; D gene: TRBD2; CDR3 protein: CASSLAGGGTDTQYF; CDR3 DNA: TGTGCCAGCAGCTTAGCGGGGGGCGGCACAGATACGCAGTATTTT